What follows are 21 T cell receptor beta chains derived from one specimen sequenced in a study of T cell repertoires in cytomegalovirus infection. TCRdb passed the reads through MiXCR, listing each CDR3 protein once. In the table there are around 250,000 distinct CDR3 sequences, about a sixth of which are singletons. Specimen: CD8+ T cells from PBMCs. The receptors derive from a human donor in good health (CMV status not recorded). Some clones in this sample may be carry-over from other donors' samples.

This chain connects TRBV27 to TRBJ1-3; 7 bases are shared with TRBD1. V shed 5 bases, J shed 5 bases, and the junction held 12 bases outside the gene matches. The germline V gene encodes CDR1 MNHEY and CDR2 SMNVEV (reference sequence). CDR3 length: 16 amino acids. The CDR3: CASSPAPGGGRNTIYF. The CDR3 coding sequence is TGTGCCAGCAGTCCCGCGCCAGGGGGTGGTAGAAACACCATATATTTT.

In this sample, this clonotype turned up once. The genes are TRBV20-1 and TRBJ2-3, with D tentatively TRBD1 (5 bases). V was pared by 1 base and J by 1 base, with 12 bases between. CDR1 is DFQATT, CDR2 SNEGSKA, per germline (reference sequence). CDR3 length: 15 amino acids. CDR3 amino acids: CSARAPREGTDTQYF. Here the CDR3 DNA reads TGCAGTGCTAGAGCCCCCAGGGAAGGCACAGATACGCAGTATTTT.

This clonotype came up many times. This chain uses TRBV7-2 with TRBJ1-1; D is unclear. V gave up 5 bases and J gave up 0 bases, with 7 bases separating them. Germline V lookup: CDR1 SGHTA, CDR2 FQGNSA. This CDR3 comprises 13 residues. CDR3 in amino acids: CASSADMNTEAFF. Here the CDR3 DNA reads TGTGCCAGCAGCGCCGACATGAACACTGAAGCTTTCTTT. The complete variable domain, with remaining parts taken from reference TRBV7-2 and TRBJ1-1, reads GAGVSQSPSNKVTEKGKDVELRCDPISGHTALYWYRQSLGQGLEFLIYFQGNSAPDKSGLPSDRFSAERTGGSVSTLTIQRTQQEDSAVYLCASSADMNTEAFFGQGTRLTVV.

This clonotype came up a few times. The chain uses TRBV7-9 and TRBJ1-1, with 7 bases aligning to TRBD1. With 0 bases clipped from V and 0 bases from J, the junction kept 4 bases outside the gene matches. CDR3 length: 16 residues. CDR1 is SEHNR and CDR2 is FQNEAQ in the germline V gene (reference sequence). As DNA, the CDR3 is TGTGCCAGCAGCTTAGCGGGACAGCTCCTGAACACTGAAGCTTTCTTT. Protein: CASSLAGQLLNTEAFF.

This clonotype came up a few times. The rearrangement joins TRBV29-1 to TRBJ1-2; D might be TRBD1 (5 bases). V shed 0 bases and J shed 10 bases, with 9 bases lying between them. This CDR3 has 11 amino acids. From germline, CDR1 is SQVTM and CDR2 ANQGSEA. The DNA for the CDR3 is TGCAGCGTTGAAGATTCAGGGACCTACACCTTC. Translated: CSVEDSGTYTF.

This clonotype was seen at least ten times. DNA of the CDR3: TGCGCCAGCAGCCAAGTAGTGGCGGTCACAGATACGCAGTATTTT. As protein: CASSQVVAVTDTQYF. The J gene is TRBJ2-3, the V gene TRBV4-1, with D hard to call. Germline CDR1 reads MGHRA; CDR2 reads YSYEKL. V gave up 1 base and J gave up 2 bases, with 10 bases separating them. The length of the CDR3 is 15 residues.

This clonotype has ten or more counts. The V and J genes are TRBV7-9 and TRBJ2-1, with no clear D. CDR3 length: 12 residues. V shed 4 bases and J shed 7 bases, with 8 bases lying between them. Germline V gene sequence: CDR1 SEHNR, CDR2 FQNEAQ (reference sequence). DNA of the CDR3: TGTGCCAGCAGCTCATTAGCAAATGAGCAGTTCTTC. Protein: CASSSLANEQFF.

The gene calls are TRBV28 and TRBJ2-7; no clear D gene. Trimming shortened V by 3 bases and J by 5 bases, and 14 bases separated the two germline ends. Germline CDR1 and CDR2: MDHEN and SYDVKM. The CDR3 is made up of 14 amino acids. CDR3 residues: CASSLISSRDEQYF. The DNA for the CDR3 is TGTGCCAGCAGTTTGATCTCCAGCCGAGACGAGCAGTACTTC.

This clonotype was found many times. The chain couples TRBV19 to TRBJ1-1; the match to TRBD1 covers 8 bases. Germline-derived CDR1 and CDR2 are LNHDA and SQIVND (reference sequence). The V and J ends lost 6 bases and 6 bases, in that order; junction bases with no gene match: 9. The CDR3 is 14 amino acids. The CDR3 is CASSATGAGPEAFF. The CDR3 DNA reads TGTGCCAGTAGCGCGACAGGGGCAGGGCCTGAAGCTTTCTTT.

The chain couples TRBV28 to TRBJ2-7; 9 bases fit TRBD1. CDR1 and CDR2 (germline): MDHEN, SYDVKM. The CDR3 spans 17 residues. V was clipped by 6 bases and J by 5 bases; unmatched bases: 17. In DNA form, the CDR3 reads TGTGCCAGCAGCCTTCTACAGGGGGCGCGCCAGGGCGACGAGCAGTACTTC. Protein product: CASSLLQGARQGDEQYF.

The chain recombines TRBV27 with TRBJ2-7; D is unclear. Trimming stripped 5 bases from V and 6 bases from J, with 8 bases between. Germline CDR1 MNHEY, CDR2 SMNVEV (reference sequence). CDR3 length: 11 amino acids. CDR3 nucleotide sequence: TGTGCCAGCAGTCGAGGCCCCGAGCAGTACTTC. Its translation is CASSRGPEQYF.

This chain joins TRBV2 and TRBJ2-2, with D maybe TRBD2 (5 bases). The CDR3 spans 14 residues. The ends were cut back, 4 bases at V and 8 bases at J, with 14 bases in the middle. Germline-derived CDR1 and CDR2 are SNHLY and FYNNEI. Here the CDR3 reads CASSVMDFSGELFF. The CDR3 DNA is TGTGCCAGCAGTGTTATGGACTTTTCTGGGGAGCTGTTTTTT. Variable domain in full (rest from reference TRBV2 and TRBJ2-2): EPEVTQTPSHQVTQMGQEVILRCVPISNHLYFYWYRQILGQKVEFLVSFYNNEISEKSEIFDDQFSVERPDGSNFTLKIRSTKLEDSAMYFCASSVMDFSGELFFGEGSRLTVL.

V gene TRBV10-3 combines with J gene TRBJ1-5; D is undetermined. The CDR3 runs 14 residues. V was pared by 0 bases and J by 3 bases, with 6 bases between. Germline V CDR1 and CDR2: ENHRY, SYGVKD. CDR3 sequence: CAISESADNQPQHF. The CDR3 DNA sequence: TGTGCCATCAGTGAGTCGGCGGACAATCAGCCCCAGCATTTT.

This clonotype was seen at least ten times. The chain has TRBV7-9 and TRBJ2-7; TRBD2 is a possible D gene (5 bases). The CDR3 is made up of 12 amino acids. Trimming removed 3 bases at V and 6 bases at J, with 9 bases between. Per germline, CDR1 SEHNR and CDR2 FQNEAQ (reference sequence). The CDR3 region is CASSFRGAEQYF. CDR3 nucleotide sequence: TGTGCCAGCAGCTTCCGGGGAGCCGAGCAGTACTTC.

In this sample, this clonotype turned up a few times. The V and J genes are TRBV7-9 and TRBJ2-1; the match to TRBD2 covers 9 bases. Trimming cost V 4 bases and J 5 bases; bases outside gene matches: 6. This CDR3 region has 15 residues. Germline CDR1 and CDR2: SEHNR and FQNEAQ (reference sequence). Written as DNA, the CDR3 is TGTGCCAGCAGCTCGGCGGGGGGGCTGGACAATGAGCAGTTCTTC. Translated, it gives CASSSAGGLDNEQFF. The whole variable domain, filled in from reference TRBV7-9 and TRBJ2-1, reads DTGVSQNPRHKITKRGQNVTFRCDPISEHNRLYWYRQTLGQGPEFLTYFQNEAQLEKSRLLSDRFSAERPKGSFSTLEIQRTEQGDSAMYLCASSSAGGLDNEQFFGPGTRLTVL.

This clonotype was seen at least ten times. J is TRBJ2-1 and V is TRBV12-3 or TRBV12-4; D is perhaps TRBD1 (6 bases). The V end lost 2 bases, the J end lost 3 bases, and 14 bases lay between the germline ends. The CDR3 sequence is 16 residues long. This CDR3 is CASSLPGEHRYNEQFF. CDR3 in DNA: TGTGCCAGCAGTTTACCAGGGGAGCATCGCTACAATGAGCAGTTCTTC.

This clonotype has a count of ten or more. The CDR3 here is CASSFRTDLSYEQYF. The DNA of the CDR3 is TGTGCCAGCAGTTTTCGGACAGACCTATCCTACGAGCAGTACTTC. V is TRBV12-3 or TRBV12-4 and J is TRBJ2-7; D possibly corresponds to TRBD1 (6 bases). This CDR3 has 15 residues. Trimming removed 3 bases at V and 1 base at J, with 13 bases between.

The chain couples TRBV6-2 or TRBV6-3 to TRBJ2-1, with D possibly matching TRBD2 (5 bases). Germline V lookup: CDR1 MNHEY, CDR2 SVGEGT. V lost 5 bases, J lost 8 bases, and 19 bases lay in between. This CDR3 spans 15 amino acids. In nucleotides, the CDR3 is TGTGCCAGCAGTCGGACTGGGGTTGTAGGCGATGAGCAGTTCTTC. It codes for CASSRTGVVGDEQFF.

Only a few counts were recorded for this clonotype. The V gene is TRBV5-4, the J gene TRBJ1-1; D unresolved. The CDR3 sequence is 15 residues long. Per the germline V gene, CDR1 is SGHNT and CDR2 is YYREEE (reference sequence). V was pared by 6 bases and J by 3 bases, with 18 bases between. CDR3 DNA: TGTGCCAGCAAGGAGGGCTTTAGGATGGACACTGAAGCTTTCTTT. This translates into CASKEGFRMDTEAFF.

This clonotype has a count of ten or more. The chain has TRBV7-9 and TRBJ2-7; D is perhaps TRBD1 (6 bases). V shed 5 bases and J shed 7 bases, with 18 bases lying between them. This CDR3 has 14 residues. Germline V gene lookup returns CDR1 SEHNR and CDR2 FQNEAQ (reference sequence). CDR3 amino acids: CASSPRDTKLEQYF. The DNA of the CDR3 is TGTGCCAGCAGCCCCCGGGACACGAAACTGGAGCAGTACTTC. Full variable domain (missing parts from reference TRBV7-9 and TRBJ2-7): DTGVSQNPRHKITKRGQNVTFRCDPISEHNRLYWYRQTLGQGPEFLTYFQNEAQLEKSRLLSDRFSAERPKGSFSTLEIQRTEQGDSAMYLCASSPRDTKLEQYFGPGTRLTVT.

This clonotype was observed at least ten times. The chain links TRBV27 to TRBJ1-2; 8 nucleotides line up with TRBD1. Germline values: CDR1 MNHEY, CDR2 SMNVEV (reference sequence). V was pared by 7 bases and J by 8 bases, with 12 bases of the junction left unmatched. This CDR3 has 14 amino acids. The CDR3 loop is CASKPWTGLFGYTF. In DNA, the CDR3 is TGTGCCAGCAAACCTTGGACAGGGCTCTTCGGCTACACCTTC.